Presented here are 28 T cell receptor beta chains from one specimen sequenced in a study of Ad26.COV2.S vaccination and SARS-CoV-2 variants. Noted treatment: about 20 received Ad26.COV2.S at low or high dose, single or two shots; about 5 received placebo; per-sample allocation not given. On day 63 after the first injection, vaccine and placebo recipients gave samples. The protocol was immunoSEQ multiplex PCR, while the TCRdb copy is restricted to in-frame clones and leaves out a portion. The profile shows about 400,000 clones, 89% of them singletons. Source: peripheral blood, taken in a trial of Ad26.COV2.S vaccine versus placebo. These receptors all come from a person aged 18-65 years who received the Ad26.COV2.S COVID-19 vaccine or a placebo.

This chain joins TRBV7-9 and TRBJ1-2; 8 bases match TRBD1. Looked up from germline, CDR1 is SEHNR and CDR2 is FQNEAQ (reference sequence). With 4 bases clipped from V and 4 bases from J, the junction kept 2 bases outside the gene matches. The CDR3 extends over 13 amino acids. The CDR3 is CASSSDRVYGYTF. DNA for the CDR3: TGTGCCAGCAGCTCGGACAGGGTCTATGGCTACACCTTC.

The chain joins TRBV15 to TRBJ2-7, with a tentative D call TRBD2 (5 bases). The V gene's germline CDR1 is LNHNV and CDR2 YYDKDF (reference sequence). Trimming removed 0 bases at V and 4 bases at J, with 7 bases between. The CDR3 is 13 residues long. CDR3 DNA: TGTGCCACCAGCAGAGATCCGGGGTACGAGCAGTACTTC. As protein: CATSRDPGYEQYF.

V usage is TRBV2 and J usage is TRBJ1-2; a possible D gene is TRBD1 (6 bases). Germline CDR1 SNHLY, CDR2 FYNNEI. The CDR3 spans 14 residues. V lost 8 bases, J lost 2 bases, and 15 bases lay in between. The CDR3 coding sequence is TGTGCCAGCTGCTTTACAGGGTCGAACTATGGCTACACCTTC. This encodes CASCFTGSNYGYTF.

In regard to this clone: Other DNA variants within this sample encode the same CDR3. V and J are TRBV14 and TRBJ1-3; D is undetermined. Trimming pared 2 bases from V and 1 base from J, leaving 0 bases between. This CDR3 comprises 12 residues. Germline CDR1 reads SGHDN; CDR2 reads FVKESK. CDR3 bases: TGTGCCAGCAGCCAATCTGGAAACACCATATATTTT. It translates to CASSQSGNTIYF.

The rearrangement joins TRBV12-5 to TRBJ2-7, with a weak D call TRBD2 (6 bases). The CDR3 sequence is 16 residues long. Germline CDR1 reads LGHNT; CDR2 reads FRNRAP. V shed 6 bases and J shed 5 bases, with 23 bases lying between them. The CDR3 DNA follows: TGTGCTAGTGGCCTCGCGCGGGGCTCAACACCTCACGAGCAGTACTTC. This codes for CASGLARGSTPHEQYF.

The chain couples TRBV6-5 to TRBJ1-1; weak D call: TRBD1 (5 bases). This CDR3 is built from 14 residues. The germline CDR1 and CDR2 sequences are MNHEY and SVGAGI. The ends were cut back, 0 bases at V and 4 bases at J, with 9 bases in the middle. The DNA of the CDR3 is TGTGCCAGCAGTTACTCGGGGCGGAGCACTGAAGCTTTCTTT. As protein: CASSYSGRSTEAFF.

The chain joins TRBV6-5 to TRBJ1-4; possibly TRBD1 for D (6 bases). This CDR3 contains 13 residues. In germline, CDR1 is MNHEY, CDR2 SVGAGI. Trimming removed 6 bases at V and 8 bases at J, with 13 bases between. The CDR3: CASRTTGTEKLFF. The CDR3 DNA reads TGTGCCAGCAGAACCACCGGGACAGAAAAACTGTTTTTT.

The chain links TRBV11-2 to TRBJ2-7, with D tentatively TRBD1 (6 bases). Trimming left V 7 bases short and J 2 bases short, with 12 bases between. CDR1 SGHAT and CDR2 FQNNGV come from the germline V gene. The CDR3 is 13 amino acids. CDR3 bases: TGTGCCAGCAACCACGGGACACCCTACGAGCAGTACTTC. The encoded protein is CASNHGTPYEQYF.

J is TRBJ2-1 and V is TRBV7-9; D possibly corresponds to TRBD1 (6 bases). Between the trimmed V and J ends, which lost 10 bases and 5 bases, there was a span of 18 bases. The germline V gene encodes CDR1 SEHNR and CDR2 FQNEAQ (reference sequence). The CDR3 length is 14 residues. The CDR3 protein is CATRPRQVDNEQFF. For the CDR3, the DNA is TGTGCCACCCGCCCAAGACAGGTTGACAATGAGCAGTTCTTC.

The chain uses TRBV19 and TRBJ2-7, with D tentatively TRBD1 (6 bases). V lost 6 bases and J lost 2, with 17 bases in between. The CDR3 runs 15 residues. The germline CDR1 and CDR2 sequences are LNHDA and SQIVND (reference sequence). CDR3 residues: CASSTKQGYPYEQYF. The CDR3 nucleotides read TGTGCCAGTAGCACAAAGCAGGGGTACCCCTACGAGCAGTACTTC. The full variable domain, in which reference TRBV19 and TRBJ2-7 provide the parts outside the CDR3, is DGGITQSPKYLFRKEGQNVTLSCEQNLNHDAMYWYRQDPGQGLRLIYYSQIVNDFQKGDIAEGYSVSREKKESFPLTVTSAQKNPTAFYLCASSTKQGYPYEQYFGPGTRLTVT.

As regards this clone: The same CDR3 arises from other DNA sequences in this sample as well. This chain joins TRBV7-8 and TRBJ2-7; perhaps TRBD2 as D (5 bases). Germline V gene data show CDR1 as SGHVS and CDR2 as FQNEAQ. The V gene lost 1 base and the J gene lost 2 bases, with 6 bases spanning the gap. This CDR3 has 13 amino acids. The CDR3 protein is CASSLGRAYEQYF. For the CDR3, the DNA is TGTGCCAGCAGCTTAGGGCGGGCCTACGAGCAGTACTTC. The whole variable domain, filled in from reference TRBV7-8 and TRBJ2-7, reads GAGVSQSPRYKVAKRGQDVALRCDPISGHVSLFWYQQALGQGPEFLTYFQNEAQLDKSGLPSDRFFAERPEGSVSTLKIQRTQQEDSAVYLCASSLGRAYEQYFGPGTRLTVT.

V is TRBV4-2 and J is TRBJ2-7; possible D gene TRBD1, 6 bases. Germline CDR1 LGHNA, CDR2 YNFKEQ. V was cut by 1 base and J by 1 base, with 14 bases left in between. The length of the CDR3 is 16 residues. The CDR3 sequence: CASSQGSPRGSYEQYF. CDR3 DNA sequence: TGTGCCAGCAGCCAAGGGAGTCCGAGGGGGTCCTACGAGCAGTACTTC.

The chain is built from TRBV7-2 and TRBJ2-6; 8 bases map to TRBD1. Germline V lookup: CDR1 SGHTA, CDR2 FQGNSA. This CDR3 is built from 17 residues. The V gene end was trimmed by 5 bases and the J gene end by 2 bases; junction bases not matched to a gene: 8. The CDR3: CASSIAGTGTGANVLTF. In DNA form, the CDR3 reads TGTGCCAGCAGCATCGCCGGGACAGGCACTGGGGCCAACGTCCTGACTTTC.

V and J are TRBV6-7 and TRBJ2-7; D possibly corresponds to TRBD2 (7 bases). TRBV6-7 is recorded as an ORF, its role being uncertain. The V end lost 7 bases, the J end lost 2 bases, and 21 bases lay between the germline ends. The CDR3 spans 16 residues. The CDR3 DNA is TGTGCCAGCAACCCGGCGGGGGCCCTTCCTCCCTACGAGCAGTACTTC. Translating it yields CASNPAGALPPYEQYF.

V usage is TRBV2 and J usage is TRBJ1-2; 8 bases are a match to TRBD1. V was pared by 1 base and J by 6 bases, with 4 bases of the junction left unmatched. The CDR3 totals 14 residues. Germline V lookup: CDR1 SNHLY, CDR2 FYNNEI. CDR3 sequence (DNA): TGTGCCAGCAGTGAAGGACAGGGGTATCATGGCTACACCTTC. Amino acid sequence: CASSEGQGYHGYTF. Drawing the rest from reference TRBV2 and TRBJ1-2, the complete variable domain is EPEVTQTPSHQVTQMGQEVILRCVPISNHLYFYWYRQILGQKVEFLVSFYNNEISEKSEIFDDQFSVERPDGSNFTLKIRSTKLEDSAMYFCASSEGQGYHGYTFGSGTRLTVV.

The V and J genes are TRBV21-1 and TRBJ1-4; TRBD1, as called in the table, went unchecked against the DNA. TRBV21-1 is a pseudogene segment. This CDR3 comprises 19 residues. CDR3 loop: CASSKGQGQGLPTNEKLFF. The CDR3 nucleotides read TGTGCCAGCAGCAAAGGGCAGGGACAGGGGCTGCCTACTAATGAAAAACTGTTTTTT.

V usage is TRBV6-5 and J usage is TRBJ2-3; TRBD2 is a possible D gene (6 bases). CDR1 is MNHEY and CDR2 is SVGAGI in the germline V gene. V lost 4 bases to trimming and J lost 1 base, with 12 bases between them. This CDR3 spans 15 amino acids. CDR3 in amino acids: CASSSVRGGTDTQYF. The CDR3 DNA reads TGTGCCAGCAGTTCGGTTCGCGGGGGCACAGATACGCAGTATTTT.

This chain links TRBV28 with TRBJ2-1, with TRBD2 matching 7 bases. With 5 bases clipped from V and 0 bases from J, the junction kept 4 bases outside the gene matches. This CDR3 comprises 15 residues. Germline V gene lookup returns CDR1 MDHEN and CDR2 SYDVKM. The CDR3 bases are TGTGCCAGCAGTCGCGGGAGCAGCTCCTACAATGAGCAGTTCTTC. The encoded protein is CASSRGSSSYNEQFF.

This chain connects TRBV7-2 to TRBJ2-1, with 10 bases matching TRBD1. Germline CDR1 and CDR2: SGHTA and FQGNSA. CDR3 size: 12 residues. The V segment lost 5 bases and the J segment 12 bases; nucleotides outside the gene matches: 4. For the CDR3, the DNA is TGTGCCAGCAGCCTGGGACAGGGGCGGCAGTTCTTC. It yields the protein CASSLGQGRQFF.

This chain links TRBV18 with TRBJ1-6; D might be TRBD1 (5 bases). The V gene's germline CDR1 is KGHSH and CDR2 LQKENI. The V end was cut by 6 bases, the J end by 5 bases, with 14 bases between. This CDR3 spans 15 amino acids. The CDR3 spells CASSAGRPDNSPLHF. In DNA, the CDR3 is TGTGCCAGCTCGGCGGGACGGCCGGATAATTCACCCCTCCACTTT.

This chain links TRBV13 with TRBJ2-7; TRBD1 is a possible D gene (5 bases). Trimming cost V 2 bases and J 0 bases, with 11 bases left between them. The V gene's germline CDR1 is PRHDT and CDR2 FYEKMQ (reference sequence). The CDR3 is 15 residues long. The CDR3 DNA reads TGTGCCAGCAGCTTACAAGGGGCTCGCTCCTACGAGCAGTACTTC. Its protein product is CASSLQGARSYEQYF.

The rearrangement uses TRBV11-2 and TRBJ1-3; D is undetermined. Germline V gene lookup returns CDR1 SGHAT and CDR2 FQNNGV. Trimming took off 5 bases at V and 4 bases at J, with 12 bases between the two ends. This CDR3 spans 14 amino acids. For the CDR3, the DNA is TGTGCCAGCAGCGCAAGAGGCTGGGGAAACACCATATATTTT. It encodes CASSARGWGNTIYF.

V is TRBV10-2 and J is TRBJ1-1, with D maybe TRBD1 (6 bases). The CDR3 totals 16 residues. The ends were cut back, 9 bases at V and 0 bases at J, with 20 bases in the middle. Germline CDR1 WSHSY, CDR2 SAAADI. CDR3: CASKLGTRGVNTEAFF. CDR3 sequence (DNA): TGCGCCAGTAAACTAGGGACACGGGGAGTGAACACTGAAGCTTTCTTT.

The chain couples TRBV7-3 to TRBJ2-7; 9 bases line up with TRBD2. The trim removed 2 bases at V and 5 bases at J, leaving 7 bases unmatched. Per the germline V gene, CDR1 is SGHTA and CDR2 is FQGTGA. The CDR3 is 15 amino acids. Written as DNA, the CDR3 is TGTGCCAGCAGCTTAGAGGTAGCGGGAGTGCACGAGCAGTACTTC. It translates to CASSLEVAGVHEQYF.

Points on this clone: At the DNA level, this CDR3 is encoded by other sequences in the same sample as well. V is TRBV6-5 and J is TRBJ2-5; D may be TRBD1 (6 bases). The CDR3 runs to 13 residues. Germline loops: CDR1 MNHEY, CDR2 SVGAGI. Trimming stripped 4 bases from V and 2 bases from J, with 8 bases between. The CDR3 bases are TGTGCCAGCAGTTCCGGGACACAAGAGACCCAGTACTTC. Translation gives CASSSGTQETQYF.

About this clone itself: The sample contains more than one DNA sequence encoding this CDR3. This chain uses TRBV30 with TRBJ1-2; D not certain. V shed 3 bases and J shed 2 bases, with 7 bases lying between them. In germline, CDR1 is GTSNPN, CDR2 SVGIG (reference sequence). This CDR3 is 12 amino acids long. CDR3 in amino acids: CAWRGGNYGYTF. CDR3 DNA: TGTGCCTGGAGGGGCGGGAACTATGGCTACACCTTC.

The sample holds a few counts of this clone. CDR3 nucleotides: TGCGCCAGCAGCCAACCCGGGAATTCTCGAAATTCACCCCTCCACTTT. It translates to CASSQPGNSRNSPLHF. This chain uses TRBV4-1 with TRBJ1-6; D gene unclear. Germline assignment: CDR1 MGHRA and CDR2 YSYEKL. V lost 2 bases and J lost 7, with 15 bases in between. CDR3 size: 16 residues.

This clone is a singleton in its sample. DNA for the CDR3: TGTGCCAGCAGCCATCTTAGGAGAGGCACCGGGGAGCTGTTTTTT. The encoded protein is CASSHLRRGTGELFF. The rearrangement links TRBV14 to TRBJ2-2, with D unclear. Germline values: CDR1 SGHDN, CDR2 FVKESK. With 3 bases removed from V and 4 bases from J, the gap between germline ends came to 12 bases. This CDR3 comprises 15 residues.